This T cell receptor (beta chain) appears in the sequencing data of a study of cytomegalovirus exposure and HLA in healthy donors. Overall study: The 95 to 150 validation repertoires used a platform that matched the one used for the approximately 620 first-cohort repertoires, as a later analysis reported.

The study drew the donors from its approximately 110-subject validation cohort, separate from the approximately 690-subject first cohort. This clone was seen just once. Its target is unknown. Study conclusions and caveats: According to a subsequent analysis, TCR clusters from the first cohort were inclined to appear together in the 120 validation repertoires.

Using immunoSEQ multiplex PCR, the repertoire was profiled, and TCRdb retains in-frame clones only, with some absent. The sample lists 260,000 or so clones, 85% to 90% occurring once. The junction had 6 bases not matched to a gene; V was cut back by 2 bases and J by 2 bases. Germline V gives CDR1 SGHAT, CDR2 FQNNGV. The CDR3 is made up of 16 amino acids. The clonotype was recovered from a woman aged 18-29 years in good health and CMV-seronegative. Sequenced sample: PBMCs. This chain uses TRBV11-2 with TRBJ1-2; 9 bases are shared with TRBD1. DNA of the CDR3: TGTGCCAGCAGCTTATTTGGGACAGGGTTGAACTATGGCTACACCTTC. Protein sequence: CASSLFGTGLNYGYTF.